One and the same sample provided the 28 T cell receptor beta chains below, sequenced in a study of blood T cell repertoires in COVID-19 (dated by TCRdb to between 2020 and 2021). The method was the immunoSEQ multiplex PCR assay. Entries here come from immuneACCESS through TCRdb and include only in-frame sequences with V and J called. Some clones fail to appear in such tables; in the studies checked, an unresolved V gene covers under half of the shortfall, and the cause of the remainder is unknown. The table for this sample lists some 170,000 clones; about 70% of them were counted only once. The ten largest clonotypes hold roughly 8.7% of the sample. The sequencing sample was made of peripheral blood. These receptors were obtained from a woman aged 45-65 years with active or convalescent COVID-19.

The chain is built from TRBV5-5 and TRBJ1-2, with 8 bases fitting TRBD1. The CDR3 covers 14 residues. Looked up from germline, CDR1 is SGHKS and CDR2 is YYEKEE (reference sequence). J lost 7 bases, V lost 3 bases, and 8 bases had no gene match. CDR3 in amino acids: CASSSGQALGGYTF. In DNA, the CDR3 is TGTGCCAGCAGCTCGGGACAGGCCCTCGGTGGCTACACCTTC.

This sequence joins TRBV5-1 and TRBJ2-7, with 9 bases matching TRBD1. Losses at the gene ends were 4 bases for V and 12 bases for J; bases not matched to a gene: 11. CDR1 SGHRS and CDR2 YFSETQ come from the germline V gene. The length of the CDR3 is 13 residues. CDR3 in amino acids: CASSNGGDRVSYF. CDR3 DNA sequence: TGCGCCAGCAGCAACGGCGGGGACAGGGTTTCGTACTTC.

Of note for this clone: Other DNA sequences in the same sample also yield this CDR3. CDR3: CASSPGTGVNYGYTF. Here the CDR3 DNA reads TGTGCCAGCTCACCCGGGACAGGGGTTAACTATGGCTACACCTTC. This chain uses TRBV18 with TRBJ1-2; 10 bases agree with TRBD1. The CDR3 has 15 amino acids. Germline CDR1 and CDR2: KGHSH and LQKENI. The ends lost 3 bases at V and 1 base at J; junction bases unmatched: 2.

This chain uses TRBV5-4 with TRBJ2-5, with a possible D match to TRBD2 (6 bases). CDR1 SGHNT and CDR2 YYREEE come from the germline V gene (reference sequence). V lost 4 bases and J 3 bases, leaving 19 bases between the germline ends. This CDR3 region has 16 residues. DNA for the CDR3: TGTGCCAGCAGCCCCGAGCCCCAGGGCGGGGAAGAGACCCAGTACTTC. Protein sequence: CASSPEPQGGEETQYF.

The rearrangement joins TRBV5-4 to TRBJ2-3; the match to TRBD2 covers 11 bases. This CDR3 spans 14 amino acids. Germline V CDR1 and CDR2: SGHNT, YYREEE (reference sequence). The J segment lost 6 bases and the V segment lost 1 base, leaving 1 base of the junction unmatched. CDR3: CASSLRLAGDTQYF. CDR3 nucleotides: TGTGCCAGCAGCTTGAGACTAGCGGGGGATACGCAGTATTTT.

The chain joins TRBV12-3 or TRBV12-4 to TRBJ2-5, with D unresolved. This CDR3 is 12 amino acids long. Deletions cut 6 bases from V and 7 bases from J, with 12 bases between. Here the CDR3 DNA reads TGTGCCAGCAGGTCCCCTTCGGGGACCCAGTACTTC. Translated: CASRSPSGTQYF.

The chain uses TRBV4-3 and TRBJ2-7, with 9 bases matching TRBD2. In germline, CDR1 is LGHNA, CDR2 YSLEER. The CDR3 has 14 residues. The V gene end was trimmed by 0 bases and the J gene end by 6 bases; junction bases not matched to a gene: 3. CDR3 sequence: CASSQDSGRREQYF. For the CDR3, the DNA is TGCGCCAGCAGCCAAGATAGCGGGAGACGCGAGCAGTACTTC.

This clone was found a few times. The chain joins TRBV5-5 to TRBJ2-5, with 11 bases that match TRBD2. The CDR3 length is 15 residues. Germline V gene sequence: CDR1 SGHKS, CDR2 YYEKEE (reference sequence). The J segment lost 5 bases and the V segment lost 4 bases, leaving 7 bases of the junction unmatched. CDR3 nucleotide sequence: TGTGCCAGCAGCCCGGGACTAGCGGAGGGTGAGACCCAGTACTTC. Amino acids: CASSPGLAEGETQYF.

As regards this clone: The germline gene is not matched at one end of the junction; a read error may be the cause. This chain uses TRBV6-2 or TRBV6-3 with TRBJ1-1; D gene ambiguous. CDR1 is MNHEY and CDR2 is SVGEGT in the germline V gene. This CDR3 is 14 amino acids long. The CDR3 DNA is TGTGCCAGCAGTCACTCGAACTGGAACACTGAAGCTTTCTTT. This encodes CASSHSNWNTEAFF.

This chain uses TRBV24-1 with TRBJ2-5; possibly TRBD1 for D (5 bases). Per germline, CDR1 KGHDR and CDR2 SFDVKD. Deletions cut 3 bases from V and 4 bases from J, with 5 bases between. The CDR3 has 12 amino acids. The CDR3 DNA is TGTGCCACCAGTGATGGGGCAGAGACCCAGTACTTC. Translating gives CATSDGAETQYF.

This rearrangement joins TRBV6-6 to TRBJ1-1; D unclear. The CDR3 spans 12 residues. Germline V gene sequence: CDR1 MNHNY, CDR2 SVGAGI (reference sequence). V was trimmed by 2 bases and J by 6 bases, leaving 7 bases between them. The CDR3, as DNA: TGTGCCAGCAGTTACGCGCAGGCTGAAGCTTTCTTT. The encoded protein is CASSYAQAEAFF.

The chain employs TRBV19 and TRBJ1-2, with 10 bases identical to TRBD1. The germline V gene has CDR1 LNHDA and CDR2 SQIVND (reference sequence). J lost 5 bases, V lost 7 bases, and 4 bases had no gene match. The CDR3 covers 13 residues. The CDR3 protein is CASTRDRGYGYTF. CDR3 nucleotide sequence: TGTGCCAGTACCAGGGACAGGGGTTATGGCTACACCTTC.

CDR3 loop: CASSQDRLRGWDRGEYGYTF. The CDR3 DNA reads as TGCGCCAGCAGCCAAGATCGCTTGAGGGGATGGGACAGGGGAGAATATGGCTACACCTTC. This rearrangement joins TRBV4-1 to TRBJ1-2, with 10 bases aligning to TRBD1. CDR3 size: 20 residues. J lost 5 bases, V lost 0 bases, and 18 bases had no gene match. The germline V gene has CDR1 MGHRA and CDR2 YSYEKL.

This chain links TRBV27 with TRBJ1-2; 8 bases line up with TRBD1. This CDR3 has 15 amino acids. V lost 6 bases and J lost 6; bases outside the gene matches: 12. Germline V gene lookup returns CDR1 MNHEY and CDR2 SMNVEV (reference sequence). CDR3 sequence: CASRGGQGLGHGYTF. In DNA form, the CDR3 reads TGTGCCAGCAGGGGCGGACAGGGACTCGGGCATGGCTACACCTTC.

J is TRBJ2-1 and V is TRBV7-3; 15 bases map to TRBD2. The CDR3 covers 16 residues. Germline trimming cut 5 bases from V and 12 bases from J; bases unmatched to any gene: 11. The germline V gene has CDR1 SGHTA and CDR2 FQGTGA. The CDR3 DNA follows: TGTGCCAGCAGCCTAAAACCGGGACTAGCGGGGGGTGGGCAGTTCTTC. It translates to CASSLKPGLAGGGQFF.

The CDR3 DNA sequence: TGTGCCAGCAGCCTGCTCCTGAGCTCCTACAATGAGCAGTTCTTC. It specifies CASSLLLSSYNEQFF. The rearrangement uses TRBV7-6 and TRBJ2-1; the D is unclear. The CDR3 contains 15 residues. The germline CDR1 and CDR2 sequences are SGHVS and FNYEAQ. V was cut by 5 bases and J by 0 bases, with 11 bases left in between.

This clone turned up a few times. The genes are TRBV7-2 and TRBJ1-2; 7 nucleotides agree with TRBD1. CDR1 is SGHTA, CDR2 FQGNSA, per germline. The CDR3 has 13 residues. V lost 3 bases, J lost 4 bases, and 2 bases stayed unmatched. The CDR3 sequence: CASSFRQGYGYTF. For the CDR3, the DNA is TGTGCCAGCAGCTTCAGACAGGGCTATGGCTACACCTTC.

The chain is built from TRBV11-3 and TRBJ2-2; D is uncertain. Germline CDR1 SGHNT, CDR2 YENEEA. CDR3 length: 12 residues. Trimming cost V 5 bases and J 8 bases, with 9 bases left between them. The CDR3 DNA reads as TGTGCCAGCAGCCCCCGTCGGGGGGAGCTGTTTTTT. It is translated as CASSPRRGELFF.

In this sample, this clone turned up a few times. The V call is TRBV28, the J call TRBJ1-1, with a weak D call TRBD1 (5 bases). Germline V gene data show CDR1 as MDHEN and CDR2 as SYDVKM. V lost 5 bases and J lost 6, with 16 bases in between. There are 14 residues in the CDR3. CDR3 region: CASSHDTRVAEAFF. The CDR3 DNA follows: TGTGCCAGCAGTCATGACACCAGGGTTGCTGAAGCTTTCTTT.

The V call is TRBV6-5, the J call TRBJ2-7, with 8 bases identical to TRBD1. Germline CDR1 and CDR2: MNHEY and SVGAGI. Losses at the gene ends were 8 bases for V and 13 bases for J; bases not matched to a gene: 16. The CDR3 is made up of 13 amino acids. The CDR3 reads CASGYLQGVADYF. CDR3 nucleotides: TGTGCCAGCGGATACTTACAGGGGGTCGCAGACTACTTC.

The chain couples TRBV11-2 to TRBJ2-1; 7 bases agree with TRBD2. The CDR3 has 14 amino acids. Trimming cost V 1 base and J 6 bases; bases outside gene matches: 3. Per germline, CDR1 SGHAT and CDR2 FQNNGV. The DNA for the CDR3 is TGTGCCAGCAGCTTAGTTTCGGGAGGCAATGAGCAGTTCTTC. This codes for CASSLVSGGNEQFF.

The chain is built from TRBV4-2 and TRBJ1-5; perhaps TRBD1 as D (5 bases). Germline lookup yields CDR1 LGHNA and CDR2 YNFKEQ. Trimming left V 6 bases short and J 5 bases short, with 14 bases between. This CDR3 contains 14 residues. DNA for the CDR3: TGTGCCAGCAGTCGCACAGGTTTGGATCAGCCCCAGCATTTT. Its translation: CASSRTGLDQPQHF.

The chain carries TRBV7-9 and TRBJ1-1, with TRBD1 matching over 8 bases. CDR3 length equals 14 residues. Germline V CDR1 and CDR2: SEHNR, FQNEAQ (reference sequence). V was pared by 5 bases and J by 0 bases, with 2 bases of the junction left unmatched. The CDR3 is CASSTTGVNTEAFF. CDR3 coding DNA: TGTGCCAGCAGCACGACAGGGGTGAACACTGAAGCTTTCTTT.

In DNA form, the CDR3 reads TGTGCCAGCAGTTACAGACAGGGGGTCCACGAGCAGTACTTC. This codes for CASSYRQGVHEQYF. The rearrangement uses TRBV6-2 or TRBV6-3 and TRBJ2-7; 9 bases align to TRBD1. CDR1 and CDR2 from the germline V gene are MNHEY and SVGEGT. The CDR3 runs to 14 residues. V shed 2 bases and J 5 bases; nucleotides not matched to a gene: 4.

CDR3 DNA: TGCAGCGTTGGTTCGCCGGGACAGCACATGAACACTGAAGCTTTCTTT. Protein product: CSVGSPGQHMNTEAFF. The rearrangement joins TRBV29-1 to TRBJ1-1, with TRBD1 matching 7 bases. Germline V gene sequence: CDR1 SQVTM, CDR2 ANQGSEA. Losses at the gene ends were 4 bases for V and 0 bases for J; bases not matched to a gene: 11. CDR3 length: 16 residues.

V and J are TRBV4-3 and TRBJ2-7, with D perhaps matching TRBD2 (5 bases). V lost 6 bases, J lost 0 bases, and 15 bases lay in between. The CDR3 consists of 15 residues. Germline CDR1 is LGHNA and CDR2 is YSLEER. The CDR3, as DNA: TGCGCCAGCAGTACCAAATGGACTCTCTCCTACGAGCAGTACTTC. As protein: CASSTKWTLSYEQYF.

The gene calls are TRBV6-5 and TRBJ1-1; 7 nucleotides align to TRBD1. The trim removed 5 bases at V and 1 base at J, leaving 4 bases unmatched. CDR3 length equals 14 residues. CDR1 and CDR2 (germline): MNHEY, SVGAGI. CDR3 loop: CASSRGGANTEAFF. In DNA form, the CDR3 reads TGTGCCAGCAGTCGAGGGGGCGCGAACACTGAAGCTTTCTTT.

The chain joins TRBV19 to TRBJ1-5, with 8 bases fitting TRBD1. Trimming removed 4 bases from V and 9 bases from J; junction bases left unmatched: 11. The germline V gene has CDR1 LNHDA and CDR2 SQIVND (reference sequence). The CDR3 length is 15 residues. The CDR3 DNA follows: TGTGCCAGTAGTACTGGACAGGGCTCCGCGGGGCCCCAGCATTTT. It specifies CASSTGQGSAGPQHF.